This T cell receptor (beta chain) was profiled in a study of blood T cell repertoires in COVID-19. Study-wide context: Acute-phase and convalescent COVID-19 samples originated in the United States, Italy and Spain.

The CDR3 consists of 15 residues. The V gene's germline CDR1 is SGHTA and CDR2 FQGNSA. The V end was cut by 6 bases, the J end by 0 bases, with 15 bases between. Assay: immunoSEQ multiplex PCR; the TCRdb copy retains only in-frame clones and omits some. The sample shows tens of thousands of clones, around three quarters of them seen only once. The chain carries TRBV7-2 and TRBJ2-7, with D possibly matching TRBD1 (6 bases). What was sequenced was peripheral blood. The sequence was obtained from a woman in her 70s with acute or convalescent COVID-19. The DNA of the CDR3 is TGTGCCAGCAGGCTAGGGGGACGCAGCTCCTACGAGCAGTACTTC. Its protein product is CASRLGGRSSYEQYF.